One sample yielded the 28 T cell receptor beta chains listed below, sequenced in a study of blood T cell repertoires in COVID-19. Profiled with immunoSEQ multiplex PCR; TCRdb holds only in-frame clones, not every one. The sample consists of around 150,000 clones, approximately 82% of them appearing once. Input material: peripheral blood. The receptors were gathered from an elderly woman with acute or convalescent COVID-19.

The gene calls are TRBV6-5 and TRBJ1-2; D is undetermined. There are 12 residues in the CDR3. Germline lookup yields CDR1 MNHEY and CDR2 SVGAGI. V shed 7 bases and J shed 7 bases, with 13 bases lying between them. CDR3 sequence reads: CASNVAGFGYTF. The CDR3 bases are TGTGCCAGCAACGTAGCGGGGTTTGGCTACACCTTC.

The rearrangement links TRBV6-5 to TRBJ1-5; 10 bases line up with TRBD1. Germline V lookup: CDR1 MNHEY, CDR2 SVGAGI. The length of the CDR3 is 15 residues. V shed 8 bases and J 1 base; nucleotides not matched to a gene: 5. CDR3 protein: CASRQGAGSNQPQHF. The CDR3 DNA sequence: TGTGCCAGCCGACAGGGGGCAGGCAGCAATCAGCCCCAGCATTTT.

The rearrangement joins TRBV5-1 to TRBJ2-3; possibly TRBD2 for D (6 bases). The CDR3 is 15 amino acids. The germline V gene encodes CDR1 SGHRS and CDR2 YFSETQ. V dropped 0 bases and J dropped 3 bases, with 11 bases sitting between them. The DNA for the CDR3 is TGCGCCAGCAGCTTGGGTAGGCTAGCGACAGATACGCAGTATTTT. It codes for CASSLGRLATDTQYF.

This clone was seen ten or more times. This chain's CDR3 is CASSTLNTEAFF. Written as DNA, the CDR3 is TGTGCCAGCTCAACTTTGAACACTGAAGCTTTCTTT. The V gene is TRBV18, the J gene TRBJ1-1; D ambiguous. The CDR3 extends over 12 amino acids. From germline, CDR1 is KGHSH and CDR2 LQKENI. The V end lost 5 bases, the J end lost 0 bases, and 4 bases lay between the germline ends.

Here the CDR3 DNA reads TGTGCCAGCAGCCCCGACAAACCCTACGAGCAGTACTTC. Amino acid sequence: CASSPDKPYEQYF. J is TRBJ2-7 and V is TRBV7-9; D ambiguous. The CDR3 loop spans 13 amino acids. Germline values: CDR1 SEHNR, CDR2 FQNEAQ (reference sequence). V shed 5 bases and J shed 2 bases, with 10 bases lying between them. The full variable domain, in which reference TRBV7-9 and TRBJ2-7 provide the parts outside the CDR3, is DTGVSQNPRHKITKRGQNVTFRCDPISEHNRLYWYRQTLGQGPEFLTYFQNEAQLEKSRLLSDRFSAERPKGSFSTLEIQRTEQGDSAMYLCASSPDKPYEQYFGPGTRLTVT.

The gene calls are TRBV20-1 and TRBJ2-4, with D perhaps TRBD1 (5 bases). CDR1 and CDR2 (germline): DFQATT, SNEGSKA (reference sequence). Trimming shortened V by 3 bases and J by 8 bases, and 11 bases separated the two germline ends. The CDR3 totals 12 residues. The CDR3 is CSASTGRDIQYF. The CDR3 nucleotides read TGCAGTGCTAGTACAGGTCGGGACATTCAGTACTTC.

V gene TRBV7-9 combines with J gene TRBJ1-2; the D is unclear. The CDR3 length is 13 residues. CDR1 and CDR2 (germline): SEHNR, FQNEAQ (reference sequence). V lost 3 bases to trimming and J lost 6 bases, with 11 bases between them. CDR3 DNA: TGTGCCAGCAGCTTGAACGAGGCCCATGGCTACACCTTC. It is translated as CASSLNEAHGYTF. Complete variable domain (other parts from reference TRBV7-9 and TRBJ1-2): DTGVSQNPRHKITKRGQNVTFRCDPISEHNRLYWYRQTLGQGPEFLTYFQNEAQLEKSRLLSDRFSAERPKGSFSTLEIQRTEQGDSAMYLCASSLNEAHGYTFGSGTRLTVV.

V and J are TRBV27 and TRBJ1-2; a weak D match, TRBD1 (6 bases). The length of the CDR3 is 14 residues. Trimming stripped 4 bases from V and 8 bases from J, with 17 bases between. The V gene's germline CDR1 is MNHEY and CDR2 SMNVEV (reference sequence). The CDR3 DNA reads TGTGCCAGCAGTTATACGGGGGGCAGGGGAGGCTACACCTTC. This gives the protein CASSYTGGRGGYTF.

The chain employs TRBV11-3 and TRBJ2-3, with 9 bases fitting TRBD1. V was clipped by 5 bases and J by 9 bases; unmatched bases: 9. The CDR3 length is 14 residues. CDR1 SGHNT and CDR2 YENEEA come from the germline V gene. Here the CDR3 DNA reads TGTGCCAGCAGCGCCCGGACAGGGGCACGGACGCAGTATTTT. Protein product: CASSARTGARTQYF.

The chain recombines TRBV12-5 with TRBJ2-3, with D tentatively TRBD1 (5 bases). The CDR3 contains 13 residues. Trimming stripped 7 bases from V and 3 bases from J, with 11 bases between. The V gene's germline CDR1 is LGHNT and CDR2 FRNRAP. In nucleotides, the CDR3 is TGTGCTAGTGCCCCCCCAGGGACAGATACGCAGTATTTT. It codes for CASAPPGTDTQYF.

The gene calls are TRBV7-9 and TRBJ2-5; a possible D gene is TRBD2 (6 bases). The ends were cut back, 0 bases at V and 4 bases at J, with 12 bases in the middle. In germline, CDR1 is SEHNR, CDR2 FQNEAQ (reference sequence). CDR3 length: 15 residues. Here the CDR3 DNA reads TGTGCCAGCAGCTTAGCGCTGGCCGGGGGAGAGACCCAGTACTTC. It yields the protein CASSLALAGGETQYF.

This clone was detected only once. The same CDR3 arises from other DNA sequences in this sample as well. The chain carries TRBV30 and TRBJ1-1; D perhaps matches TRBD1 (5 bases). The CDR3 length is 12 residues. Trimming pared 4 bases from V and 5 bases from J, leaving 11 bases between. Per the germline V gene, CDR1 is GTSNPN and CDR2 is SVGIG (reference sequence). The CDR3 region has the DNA TGTGCCTGGACGCAGGGAAATACTGAAGCTTTCTTT. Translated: CAWTQGNTEAFF.

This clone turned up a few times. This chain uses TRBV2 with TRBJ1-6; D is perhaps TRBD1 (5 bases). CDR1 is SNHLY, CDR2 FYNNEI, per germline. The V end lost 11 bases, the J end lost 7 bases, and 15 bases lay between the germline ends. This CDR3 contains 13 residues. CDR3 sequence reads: CAGGRVENSPLHF. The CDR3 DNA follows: TGTGCCGGCGGCAGGGTAGAAAATTCACCCCTCCACTTT.

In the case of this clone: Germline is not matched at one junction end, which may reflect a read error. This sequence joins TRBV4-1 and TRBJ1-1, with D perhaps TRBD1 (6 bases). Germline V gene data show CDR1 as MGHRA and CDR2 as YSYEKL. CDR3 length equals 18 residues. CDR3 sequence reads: CASTQAGDTRLKNTEAFF. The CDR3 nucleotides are TGCGCCAGCACCCAAGCCGGGGACACGAGACTGAAGAACACTGAAGCTTTCTTT.

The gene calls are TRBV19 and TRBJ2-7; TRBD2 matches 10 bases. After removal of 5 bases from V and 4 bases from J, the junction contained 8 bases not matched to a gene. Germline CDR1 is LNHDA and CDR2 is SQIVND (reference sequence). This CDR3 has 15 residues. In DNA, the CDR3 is TGTGCCAGTAGTGCAGCTAGCGGGAGTTTGTACGAGCAGTACTTC. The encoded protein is CASSAASGSLYEQYF.

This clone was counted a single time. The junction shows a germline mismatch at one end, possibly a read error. The CDR3 reads CASSLGQAQHF. For the CDR3, the DNA is TGTGCCAGCAGTTTAGGTCAGGCCCAGCATTTT. The rearrangement joins TRBV12-3 or TRBV12-4 to TRBJ1-5, with D uncertain. CDR3 length: 11 residues.

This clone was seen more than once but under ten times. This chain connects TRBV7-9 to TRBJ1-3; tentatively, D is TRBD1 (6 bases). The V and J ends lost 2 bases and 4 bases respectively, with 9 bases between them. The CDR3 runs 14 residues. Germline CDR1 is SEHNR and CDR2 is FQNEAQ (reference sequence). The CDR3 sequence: CASSLYTGGNTIYF. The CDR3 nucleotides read TGTGCCAGCAGCTTATATACAGGGGGAAACACCATATATTTT.

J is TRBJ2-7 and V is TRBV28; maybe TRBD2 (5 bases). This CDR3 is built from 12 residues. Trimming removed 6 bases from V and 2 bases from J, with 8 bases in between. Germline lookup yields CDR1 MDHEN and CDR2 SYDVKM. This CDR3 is CASRGSTYEQYF. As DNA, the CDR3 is TGTGCCAGCAGGGGGAGCACCTACGAGCAGTACTTC.

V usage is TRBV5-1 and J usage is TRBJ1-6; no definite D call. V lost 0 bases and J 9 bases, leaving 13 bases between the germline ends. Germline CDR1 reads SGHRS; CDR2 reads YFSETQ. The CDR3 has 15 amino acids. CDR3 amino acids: CASSLGLQSGSPLHF. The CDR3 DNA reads TGCGCCAGCAGCTTGGGACTTCAAAGTGGTTCACCCCTCCACTTT.

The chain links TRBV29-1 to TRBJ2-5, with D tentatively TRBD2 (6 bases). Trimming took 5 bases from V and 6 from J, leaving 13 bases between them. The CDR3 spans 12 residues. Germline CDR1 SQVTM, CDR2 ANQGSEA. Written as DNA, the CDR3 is TGCAGCGTTAGAGTGGAGGGAAAGACCCAGTACTTC. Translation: CSVRVEGKTQYF.

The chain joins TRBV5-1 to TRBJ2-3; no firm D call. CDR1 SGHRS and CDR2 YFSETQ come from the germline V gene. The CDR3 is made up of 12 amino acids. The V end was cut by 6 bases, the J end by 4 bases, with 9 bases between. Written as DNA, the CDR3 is TGCGCCAGCAAAGGAGAATCAGATACGCAGTATTTT. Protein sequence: CASKGESDTQYF.

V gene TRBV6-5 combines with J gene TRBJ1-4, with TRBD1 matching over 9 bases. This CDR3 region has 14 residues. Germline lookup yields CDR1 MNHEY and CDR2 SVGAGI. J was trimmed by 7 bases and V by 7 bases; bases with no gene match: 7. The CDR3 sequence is CASINRGQFEKLFF. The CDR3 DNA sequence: TGTGCCAGCATTAACAGGGGGCAGTTTGAAAAACTGTTTTTT.

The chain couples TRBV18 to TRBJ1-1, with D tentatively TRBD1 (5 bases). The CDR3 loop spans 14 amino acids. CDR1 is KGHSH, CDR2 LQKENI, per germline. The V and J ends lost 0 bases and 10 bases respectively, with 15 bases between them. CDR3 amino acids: CASSPPGSSRVAFF. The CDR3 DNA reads TGTGCCAGCTCACCACCGGGTTCTTCCAGGGTAGCTTTCTTT.

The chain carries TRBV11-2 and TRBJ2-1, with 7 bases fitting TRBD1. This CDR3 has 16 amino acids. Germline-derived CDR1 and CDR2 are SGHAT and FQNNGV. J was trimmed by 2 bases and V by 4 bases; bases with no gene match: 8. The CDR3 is CASSSSTGVAYNEQFF. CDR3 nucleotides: TGTGCCAGCAGCTCCTCAACAGGGGTTGCCTACAATGAGCAGTTCTTC.

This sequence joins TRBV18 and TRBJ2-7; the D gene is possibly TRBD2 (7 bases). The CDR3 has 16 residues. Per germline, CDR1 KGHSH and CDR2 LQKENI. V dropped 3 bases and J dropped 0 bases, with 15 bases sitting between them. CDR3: CASSPRGGALSYEQYF. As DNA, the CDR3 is TGTGCCAGCTCACCTAGAGGGGGGGCCCTCTCCTACGAGCAGTACTTC.

Written as DNA, the CDR3 is TGTGCCAGCAGTTTGGGCAGGGGGAACGAGCAGTACTTC. Protein: CASSLGRGNEQYF. The V gene is TRBV27, the J gene TRBJ2-7; 7 nucleotides align to TRBD1. After removal of 3 bases from V and 5 bases from J, the junction contained 4 bases not matched to a gene. CDR3 length: 13 residues. CDR1 and CDR2 (germline): MNHEY, SMNVEV (reference sequence).

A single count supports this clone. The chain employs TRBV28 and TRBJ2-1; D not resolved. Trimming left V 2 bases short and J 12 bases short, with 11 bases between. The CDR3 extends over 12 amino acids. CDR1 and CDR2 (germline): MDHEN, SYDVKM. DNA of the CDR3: TGTGCCAGCAGTTTAGGGCTCGGTGGGCAGTTCTTC. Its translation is CASSLGLGGQFF.

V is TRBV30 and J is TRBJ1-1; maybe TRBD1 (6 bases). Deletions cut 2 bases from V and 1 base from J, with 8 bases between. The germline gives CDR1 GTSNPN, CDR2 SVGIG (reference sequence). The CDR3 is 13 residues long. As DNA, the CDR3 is TGTGCCTGGAGTACAGGGACGAACACTGAAGCTTTCTTT. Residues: CAWSTGTNTEAFF.